The 12 T cell receptor beta chains below were found in one sample sequenced in a study of T cell responses to AZD1222 COVID-19 vaccine. The repertoire was sequenced with immunoSEQ multiplex PCR; TCRdb's copy has only in-frame clones and lacks some. In the table there are about 140,000 clones, about 90% of which are singletons. The specimen was peripheral blood, collected on day 0 of AZD1222 vaccination. The receptors originated from an adult in good health.

This chain joins TRBV11-3 and TRBJ2-7, with D possibly matching TRBD2 (6 bases). Per germline, CDR1 SGHNT and CDR2 YENEEA. Trimming took off 5 bases at V and 6 bases at J, with 14 bases between the two ends. The CDR3 is 13 residues long. The CDR3 reads CASSPPGEGEQYF. The CDR3 DNA sequence: TGTGCCAGCAGCCCGCCGGGAGAGGGCGAGCAGTACTTC.

The V and J genes are TRBV25-1 and TRBJ2-1; D might be TRBD1 (6 bases). The CDR3 runs 13 residues. Trimming took 5 bases from V and 7 from J, leaving 12 bases between them. Germline CDR1 and CDR2: MGHDK and SYGVNS. The CDR3 loop is CASSRDTKNEQFF. The DNA of the CDR3 is TGTGCCAGCAGTAGGGACACCAAAAATGAGCAGTTCTTC.

This chain joins TRBV11-3 and TRBJ1-1, with D maybe TRBD1 (6 bases). Trimming removed 2 bases at V and 11 bases at J, with 27 bases between. From germline, CDR1 is SGHNT and CDR2 YENEEA. The CDR3 consists of 17 residues. The CDR3 sequence is CASSLTTQGSGGPEAFF. The CDR3, as DNA: TGTGCCAGCAGCTTAACAACCCAGGGCTCCGGGGGGCCCGAGGCTTTCTTT.

CDR3 sequence reads: CASSLGLSQETQYF. CDR3 sequence (DNA): TGTGCCAGCAGCCTCGGACTGTCACAAGAGACCCAGTACTTC. This chain uses TRBV11-3 with TRBJ2-5; a weak D match, TRBD2 (5 bases). The CDR3 covers 14 residues. The germline V gene has CDR1 SGHNT and CDR2 YENEEA. Trimming left V 5 bases short and J 2 bases short, with 12 bases between. The full variable domain, rest sourced from reference TRBV11-3 and TRBJ2-5, is EAGVVQSPRYKIIEKKQPVAFWCNPISGHNTLYWYLQNLGQGPELLIRYENEEAVDDSQLPKDRFSAERLKGVDSTLKIQPAELGDSAVYLCASSLGLSQETQYFGPGTRLLVL.

The genes are TRBV12-3 or TRBV12-4 and TRBJ1-2, with no clear D. The CDR3 runs 12 residues. Trimming removed 3 bases at V and 7 bases at J, with 9 bases between. CDR3 residues: CASSFRLTGYTF. In DNA form, the CDR3 reads TGTGCCAGCAGTTTCAGGCTAACTGGCTACACCTTC.

The chain joins TRBV24-1 to TRBJ2-3; 7 bases are shared with TRBD1. CDR1 KGHDR and CDR2 SFDVKD come from the germline V gene. The CDR3 has 15 amino acids. V was pared by 4 bases and J by 2 bases, with 5 bases of the junction left unmatched. CDR3 in amino acids: CATSDRQGYTDTQYF. CDR3 nucleotides: TGTGCCACCAGTGACCGACAGGGATACACAGATACGCAGTATTTT.

The chain recombines TRBV6-2 or TRBV6-3 with TRBJ1-1; 7 positions match TRBD1. Germline V gene lookup returns CDR1 MNHEY and CDR2 SVGEGT. The length of the CDR3 is 16 residues. Germline trimming cut 1 base from V and 0 bases from J; bases unmatched to any gene: 5. The CDR3, as DNA: TGTGCCAGCAGTTACTTCCCAACAGGGGTGAACACTGAAGCTTTCTTT. Translation gives CASSYFPTGVNTEAFF.

The gene calls are TRBV3-1 (or the pseudogene TRBV3-2) and TRBJ2-7; 8 positions match TRBD1. V dropped 0 bases and J dropped 3; count of bases not matched to a gene: 7. This CDR3 is 16 amino acids long. CDR1 is LGHDT and CDR2 is YNNKEL in the germline V gene (reference sequence). The CDR3 here is CASSQDLTGGVYEQYF. CDR3 in DNA: TGTGCCAGCAGCCAAGACCTTACAGGGGGTGTCTACGAGCAGTACTTC.

The chain carries TRBV30 and TRBJ1-5; a weak D match, TRBD1 (6 bases). V lost 2 bases to trimming and J lost 5 bases, with 10 bases between them. Germline V gene data show CDR1 as GTSNPN and CDR2 as SVGIG (reference sequence). This CDR3 spans 13 amino acids. The CDR3 is CAWSMDSYQPQHF. The CDR3 bases are TGTGCCTGGAGTATGGACAGCTATCAGCCCCAGCATTTT.

The chain combines TRBV5-1 with TRBJ2-4, with D uncertain. The germline V gene has CDR1 SGHRS and CDR2 YFSETQ. V shed 7 bases and J shed 5 bases, with 7 bases lying between them. CDR3 length equals 11 residues. CDR3 in amino acids: CASRGQNIQYF. CDR3 nucleotides: TGCGCCAGCCGAGGCCAAAACATTCAGTACTTC.

This sequence joins TRBV4-2 and TRBJ2-7, with no clear D. V was pared by 1 base and J by 7 bases, with 8 bases between. CDR1 is LGHNA, CDR2 YNFKEQ, per germline. The CDR3 covers 12 residues. CDR3 residues: CASSQVTGEQYF. Here the CDR3 DNA reads TGTGCCAGCAGCCAAGTGACCGGGGAGCAGTACTTC.

The chain joins TRBV7-9 to TRBJ2-7, with D possibly TRBD2 on 7 matching bases. Germline lookup yields CDR1 SEHNR and CDR2 FQNEAQ (reference sequence). Trimming removed 5 bases at V and 6 bases at J, with 17 bases between. The CDR3 totals 14 residues. For the CDR3, the DNA is TGTGCCAGCAGCCCTAGGGGGAGGGCCATCGAGCAGTACTTC. It is translated as CASSPRGRAIEQYF.